A single sample gave rise to the 25 T cell receptor beta chains below, sequenced in a study of blood T cells in healthy people across ages. A second PCR, run for roughly 7 to 11 cycles, used a sample-barcoded 5' primer plus a J-beta primer mix. TCRdb independently ran MiXCR on the 5' RACE reads; one entry per CDR3 protein. Of some 850,000 distinct CDR3 sequences in the sample, around a quarter were seen once. This sample also belongs to another study, concerning T cells of mothers and their children.

The sample was blood. The receptor source for this set is a boy aged 10-17 years in good health.

This clonotype has just a few counts. V is TRBV7-9 and J is TRBJ1-1; possibly TRBD1 for D (6 bases). This CDR3 contains 15 residues. V was shortened by 5 bases and J by 6 bases, with 19 bases between the two germline ends. The germline CDR1 and CDR2 sequences are SEHNR and FQNEAQ (reference sequence). This CDR3 reads CASSPGRGAEAEAFF. For the CDR3, the DNA is TGTGCCAGCAGCCCAGGTCGGGGGGCGGAGGCTGAAGCTTTCTTT.

This clonotype was seen a handful of times. A read error is likely, as this CDR3 ends without the conserved phenylalanine or tryptophan. V and J are TRBV5-1 and TRBJ2-7; no definite D call. Trimming shortened V by 6 bases and J by 2 bases, and 9 bases separated the two germline ends. Per germline, CDR1 SGHRS and CDR2 YFSETQ. The CDR3 length is 12 residues. CDR3 nucleotides: TGCGCCAGCAATAGTCCAACCTACGAGCAGTACCTC. Protein: CASNSPTYEQYL.

The chain is built from TRBV11-2 and TRBJ2-1; D possibly corresponds to TRBD2 (7 bases). The V gene lost 4 bases and the J gene lost 0 bases, with 13 bases spanning the gap. Germline CDR1 is SGHAT and CDR2 is FQNNGV. The CDR3 is 16 amino acids. DNA of the CDR3: TGTGCCAGCAGCTCCGGGGGGCTCCACTCCTACAATGAGCAGTTCTTC. Its translation: CASSSGGLHSYNEQFF. Combining the CDR3 with reference TRBV11-2 and TRBJ2-1 gives the whole variable domain EAGVAQSPRYKIIEKRQSVAFWCNPISGHATLYWYQQILGQGPKLLIQFQNNGVVDDSQLPKDRFSAERLKGVDSTLKIQPAKLEDSAVYLCASSSGGLHSYNEQFFGPGTRLTVL.

This clonotype was counted at least ten times. The chain uses TRBV27 and TRBJ2-5, with D possibly matching TRBD1 (5 bases). V was trimmed by 6 bases and J by 5 bases, leaving 16 bases between them. The CDR3 spans 14 residues. Germline-derived CDR1 and CDR2 are MNHEY and SMNVEV (reference sequence). The CDR3 DNA reads as TGTGCCAGCAGCCCGGTTGTAGCAGGGGAGACCCAGTACTTC. Translation gives CASSPVVAGETQYF.

With respect to this clonotype: The limits of the CDR3 on the DNA are not certain, so only TCRdb's listed CDR3 is given. The chain recombines TRBV27 with TRBJ2-5; TRBD1, as called in the table, went unchecked against the DNA. In germline, CDR1 is MNHEY, CDR2 SMNVEV (reference sequence). The CDR3 length is 15 residues, termini included. CDR3 sequence: CASSSSGRRGEAQYF.

V is TRBV4-1 and J is TRBJ2-3, with D perhaps TRBD2 (5 bases). The germline gives CDR1 MGHRA, CDR2 YSYEKL. This CDR3 spans 18 amino acids. The V end was cut by 0 bases, the J end by 1 base, with 17 bases between. The CDR3 DNA follows: TGCGCCAGCAGCCAAGAAGGAGGCGATGTTTTAGGCACAGATACGCAGTATTTT. Protein: CASSQEGGDVLGTDTQYF.

The rearrangement links TRBV6-2 or TRBV6-3 to TRBJ2-4; a possible D gene is TRBD1 (6 bases). The CDR3 runs 16 residues. Trimming cost V 5 bases and J 1 base, with 15 bases left between them. The germline gives CDR1 MNHEY, CDR2 SVGEGT. CDR3 amino acids: CASSRWTDGAKNIQYF. CDR3 nucleotides: TGTGCCAGCAGTCGCTGGACAGATGGGGCCAAAAACATTCAGTACTTC.

In this sample, this clonotype turned up a few times. This sequence joins TRBV5-1 and TRBJ2-7, with a tentative D call TRBD2 (5 bases). The CDR3 length is 13 residues. Germline V gives CDR1 SGHRS, CDR2 YFSETQ. Trimming took off 4 bases at V and 5 bases at J, with 13 bases between the two ends. The CDR3 here is CASSPGEGHEQYF. The CDR3 DNA is TGCGCCAGCAGCCCTGGAGAGGGCCACGAGCAGTACTTC.

This clonotype came up a few times. The V gene is TRBV27, the J gene TRBJ2-5; TRBD2 matches 10 bases. With V trimmed by 2 bases and J by 2 bases, 11 bases remained unmatched. The V gene's germline CDR1 is MNHEY and CDR2 SMNVEV (reference sequence). The CDR3 spans 18 residues. CDR3 DNA: TGTGCCAGCAGTTTAAGGCCCCCGACTAGCGGGCGGCAAGAGACCCAGTACTTC. It specifies CASSLRPPTSGRQETQYF.

This clonotype was seen a few times. The rearrangement joins TRBV12-3 or TRBV12-4 to TRBJ1-2; 8 positions agree with TRBD1. J was trimmed by 3 bases and V by 5 bases; bases with no gene match: 2. The CDR3 contains 13 residues. As DNA, the CDR3 is TGTGCCAGCAGTGGACAGGGCTACTATGGCTACACCTTC. Translation: CASSGQGYYGYTF.

This clonotype has just a few counts. The rearrangement links TRBV6-1 to TRBJ2-7, with a weak D call TRBD2 (6 bases). CDR1 is MNHNS and CDR2 is SASEGT in the germline V gene. The CDR3 extends over 18 amino acids. Trimming took 2 bases from V and 2 from J, leaving 22 bases between them. The CDR3 nucleotides are TGTGCCAGCAGTGAATTAGCGGTGGACCCGTCGTCTCCCTACGAGCAGTACTTC. Translation gives CASSELAVDPSSPYEQYF.

This clonotype was detected only a few times. This chain joins TRBV11-2 and TRBJ2-5; D call uncertain. V was trimmed by 4 bases and J by 12 bases, leaving 9 bases between them. The germline V gene has CDR1 SGHAT and CDR2 FQNNGV. The CDR3 consists of 10 residues. CDR3 bases: TGTGCCAGCAGCTCTTTGTGGAAGTACTTC. Its protein is CASSSLWKYF.

The rearrangement uses TRBV24-1 and TRBJ2-5; 11 nucleotides agree with TRBD2. V was clipped by 3 bases and J by 2 bases; unmatched bases: 4. Germline CDR1 KGHDR, CDR2 SFDVKD. This CDR3 has 16 residues. Written as DNA, the CDR3 is TGTGCCACCAGTGATCCAGGGACTAGCGGACAAGAGACCCAGTACTTC. Its protein is CATSDPGTSGQETQYF.

V usage is TRBV4-2 and J usage is TRBJ2-2, with D uncertain. Germline CDR1 LGHNA, CDR2 YNFKEQ. The CDR3 sequence is 14 residues long. Between the trimmed V and J ends, which lost 3 bases and 2 bases, there was a span of 7 bases. The chain's CDR3 is CASSHRQNTGELFF. The CDR3 DNA reads TGTGCCAGCAGCCACCGTCAAAACACCGGGGAGCTGTTTTTT.

The table lists this clonotype with a few counts. The CDR3 protein is CASSSRTGINTQYF. The CDR3 DNA is TGTGCCAGCAGTTCACGGACTGGCATAAATACGCAGTATTTT. The gene calls are TRBV12-3 or TRBV12-4 and TRBJ2-3; perhaps TRBD2 as D (5 bases). Deletions cut 4 bases from V and 7 bases from J, with 15 bases between. The CDR3 totals 14 residues.

This clonotype was picked up a small number of times. This chain uses TRBV7-9 with TRBJ2-1; D is unresolved. This CDR3 comprises 12 residues. The germline V gene has CDR1 SEHNR and CDR2 FQNEAQ (reference sequence). V was clipped by 5 bases and J by 2 bases, with 4 bases between them. The CDR3 protein is CASSHPYNEQFF. CDR3 bases: TGTGCCAGCAGCCACCCCTACAATGAGCAGTTCTTC.

Ten or more counts support this clonotype. At one end, the junction sequence differs from germline, possibly due to a read error. V is TRBV12-3 or TRBV12-4 and J is TRBJ1-5; perhaps TRBD1 as D (6 bases). The CDR3 consists of 13 residues. CDR3 protein: CASSLGGGQPQHF. CDR3 sequence (DNA): TGTGCCAGCAGCTTAGGGGGAGGTCAGCCCCAGCATTTT.

The chain has TRBV7-9 and TRBJ2-5; D not resolved. The end of the DNA fits TRBJ2-1 better, so the J call may be wrong. CDR1 and CDR2 (germline): SEHNR, FQNEAQ (reference sequence). CDR3 length equals 13 residues. The CDR3 reads CASSLVAPNEQFF. DNA for the CDR3: TGTGCCAGCAGCCTAGTAGCCCCCAATGAGCAGTTCTTC.

There are a few counts of this clonotype. The chain has TRBV2 and TRBJ2-2, with D uncertain. Germline assignment: CDR1 SNHLY and CDR2 FYNNEI. The V and J ends lost 3 bases and 0 bases respectively, with 8 bases between them. The CDR3 has 15 amino acids. The CDR3 spells CASSDIATNTGELFF. The CDR3, as DNA: TGTGCCAGCAGTGACATAGCAACGAACACCGGGGAGCTGTTTTTT.

The table lists this clonotype with a few counts. This chain uses TRBV7-2 with TRBJ2-6, with D hard to call. Germline assignment: CDR1 SGHTA and CDR2 FQGNSA. The V end was cut by 7 bases, the J end by 4 bases, with 8 bases between. The CDR3 runs to 13 residues. CDR3 nucleotides: TGTGCCAGCAAATATCCGGGGGCCAACGTCCTGACTTTC. Its translation: CASKYPGANVLTF.

This clonotype has only a few counts. This chain joins TRBV11-2 and TRBJ2-1; possibly TRBD2 for D (7 bases). The V end lost 3 bases, the J end lost 4 bases, and 22 bases lay between the germline ends. Germline lookup yields CDR1 SGHAT and CDR2 FQNNGV. The CDR3 length is 18 residues. DNA for the CDR3: TGTGCCAGCAGCTTTCCGAGGGGGGGCTTTCTTAATTACAATGAGCAGTTCTTC. Its translation: CASSFPRGGFLNYNEQFF. The whole variable domain, filled in from reference TRBV11-2 and TRBJ2-1, reads EAGVAQSPRYKIIEKRQSVAFWCNPISGHATLYWYQQILGQGPKLLIQFQNNGVVDDSQLPKDRFSAERLKGVDSTLKIQPAKLEDSAVYLCASSFPRGGFLNYNEQFFGPGTRLTVL.

The chain joins TRBV6-5 to TRBJ1-1; maybe TRBD1 (6 bases). The V end was cut by 6 bases, the J end by 6 bases, with 17 bases between. CDR3 size: 14 residues. Germline loops: CDR1 MNHEY, CDR2 SVGAGI. CDR3 coding DNA: TGTGCCAGCAGCCGTATCCGGGGGCCGGCTGAAGCTTTCTTT. It is translated as CASSRIRGPAEAFF.

This clonotype was seen more than once but under ten times. The chain carries TRBV6-1 and TRBJ1-6, with a possible D match to TRBD1 (5 bases). The CDR3 length is 19 residues. V lost 5 bases and J lost 0, with 20 bases in between. The germline CDR1 and CDR2 sequences are MNHNS and SASEGT. Here the CDR3 DNA reads TGTGCCAGCAGTCAGATCCGGGACGGCCGGAGCTCCTATAATTCACCCCTCCACTTT. It is translated as CASSQIRDGRSSYNSPLHF.

The chain uses TRBV7-9 and TRBJ2-1, with a tentative D call TRBD2 (5 bases). The tail of the sequence fits TRBJ2-5 better, so the J call may be wrong. Germline loops: CDR1 SEHNR, CDR2 FQNEAQ (reference sequence). CDR3 length: 18 residues. CDR3 loop: CASSLGSGGPRLEETQYF. Here the CDR3 DNA reads TGTGCCAGCAGCCTTGGATCCGGAGGACCCAGGTTGGAAGAGACCCAGTACTTC.

This clonotype was counted a few times. The rearrangement uses TRBV4-2 and TRBJ2-3; D is possibly TRBD1 or TRBD2 (6 bases each). This CDR3 is 15 amino acids long. V lost 0 bases and J lost 6, with 13 bases in between. CDR1 is LGHNA and CDR2 is YNFKEQ in the germline V gene. The CDR3 reads CASSQERGARDTQYF. The CDR3 DNA reads TGTGCCAGCAGCCAAGAGAGGGGGGCTAGGGATACGCAGTATTTT.